Listed here are 9 T cell receptor beta chains from one sample, sequenced in a study of cytomegalovirus exposure and HLA in healthy donors listed by TCRdb under 2017. Library preparation employed the immunoSEQ multiplex PCR assay. For the multiplex PCR, a mixture combining 60 forward primers for TCR Vbeta segments and 13 reverse primers for TCR Jbeta segments was used. Not all clones reach the TCRdb copy of this immuneACCESS table, which keeps in-frame sequences only. Checked studies attribute under half of the gap to unresolved V genes and leave the rest unexplained. This sample gives 160,000 or so clones in total; roughly three quarters of them show up just once. Of the sample, about 1.3% falls within the top ten clones. Sequencing was performed on PBMCs. The receptors shown here come from a man in his 60s in good health and CMV-seronegative.

About this clone itself: Other DNA sequences in the sample encode the same CDR3. This sequence joins TRBV7-9 and TRBJ1-2, with 7 nucleotides matching TRBD1. The CDR3 extends over 12 amino acids. Germline loops: CDR1 SEHNR, CDR2 FQNEAQ (reference sequence). V lost 5 bases to trimming and J lost 4 bases; unmatched junction nucleotides: 1. The CDR3 DNA reads as TGTGCCAGCAGCCGGGACAGCTATGGCTACACCTTC. This sequence encodes CASSRDSYGYTF.

The rearrangement uses TRBV7-2 and TRBJ1-5, with TRBD1 as a possible D gene (5 bases). The CDR3 length is 13 residues. CDR1 SGHTA and CDR2 FQGNSA come from the germline V gene. The germline V and J ends were trimmed by 5 bases and 5 bases, with 10 bases remaining between them. The CDR3 sequence is CASSVRGDQPQHF. The CDR3 nucleotides read TGTGCCAGCAGCGTAAGGGGCGATCAGCCCCAGCATTTT.

The chain is built from TRBV30 and TRBJ2-2; D is possibly TRBD1 (5 bases). Germline loops: CDR1 GTSNPN, CDR2 SVGIG (reference sequence). Trimming cost V 1 base and J 7 bases, with 10 bases left between them. CDR3 length: 13 amino acids. CDR3 nucleotides: TGTGCCTGGAGTGCACAGGTAAACGGGGAGCTGTTTTTT. Translating it yields CAWSAQVNGELFF.

This sequence joins TRBV28 and TRBJ2-3; the match to TRBD1 covers 8 bases. The germline V gene encodes CDR1 MDHEN and CDR2 SYDVKM. The CDR3 covers 15 residues. The trim removed 1 base at V and 3 bases at J, leaving 3 bases unmatched. The CDR3 DNA is TGTGCCAGCAGTTTATTCCGGGACAGGACAGATACGCAGTATTTT. It yields the protein CASSLFRDRTDTQYF.

The V and J genes are TRBV4-1 and TRBJ2-5; TRBD2 aligns across 7 bases. J gave up 0 bases and V 1 base, and 5 bases lay outside the gene matches. The CDR3 runs 16 residues. From germline, CDR1 is MGHRA and CDR2 YSYEKL. CDR3 loop: CASSQGNGGYQETQYF. In nucleotides, the CDR3 is TGCGCCAGCAGCCAAGGAAACGGGGGGTACCAAGAGACCCAGTACTTC.

The CDR3 coding sequence is TGTGCCAGCAGCATGCCGGGAGAATACGAGCAGTACTTC. Protein product: CASSMPGEYEQYF. V and J are TRBV21-1 and TRBJ2-7; the listed D gene, TRBD2, was not tested against the DNA. TRBV21-1 is a recognized pseudogene. This CDR3 has 13 residues.

The J gene is TRBJ1-1, the V gene TRBV6-5, with 8 bases identical to TRBD1. The length of the CDR3 is 15 residues. V shed 2 bases, J shed 3 bases, and the junction held 5 bases outside the gene matches. The germline V gene encodes CDR1 MNHEY and CDR2 SVGAGI. CDR3 in amino acids: CASSYGTGGDTEAFF. The DNA for the CDR3 is TGTGCCAGCAGTTACGGTACAGGGGGGGACACTGAAGCTTTCTTT.

V and J are TRBV5-1 and TRBJ2-5; 7 nucleotides agree with TRBD1. In germline, CDR1 is SGHRS, CDR2 YFSETQ. This CDR3 has 14 residues. The V gene end was trimmed by 0 bases and the J gene end by 4 bases; junction bases not matched to a gene: 3. The CDR3 protein is CASSLDRGIETQYF. DNA of the CDR3: TGCGCCAGCAGCTTGGACAGGGGTATAGAGACCCAGTACTTC.

The rearrangement links TRBV6-5 to TRBJ1-4, with 10 nucleotides matching TRBD1. Germline V CDR1 and CDR2: MNHEY, SVGAGI. The CDR3 has 14 residues. Trimming took 5 bases from V and 8 from J; bases not matched to a gene: 5. The CDR3 loop is CASSPRTGGEKLFF. CDR3 bases: TGTGCCAGCAGTCCACGGACAGGGGGAGAAAAACTGTTTTTT.